In its sample, the clone carrying this TCR beta chain was seen a few times. The target antigen is unknown. These data are taken from a study of T-cell memory formation after mild COVID-19. Study-level points and caveats: Pre-infection memory carried some responding clones, suggesting that cross-reactive memory joined.

Germline V lookup: CDR1 ENHRY, CDR2 SYGVKD. Unmatched junction bases numbered 2, after V lost 3 bases and J lost 0 bases. The CDR3 covers 15 residues. TCRdb reanalysed the 5' RACE reads using MiXCR and keeps one entry per CDR3 protein. This sample yields about 560,000 distinct CDR3 sequences, of which roughly 17% are seen a single time; about 8.1% belongs to the top ten. The V and J genes are TRBV10-3 and TRBJ2-1; 7 nucleotides line up with TRBD2. This sequence was found in an adult woman who had mild COVID-19 (a few samples of this study predate the infection). Cell type and time point are not known. The sequencing input was PBMCs or a T cell subset sorted from them (not recorded which). DNA of the CDR3: TGTGCCATCAGTGACAGCGGGAACTCCTACAATGAGCAGTTCTTC. Its translation is CAISDSGNSYNEQFF.